A single sample is the source of the 31 T cell receptor beta chains below, sequenced in a study of T cells in severe cutaneous drug reactions. The donors had carbamazepine-induced Stevens-Johnson syndrome or toxic epidermal necrolysis. Bulk and single-cell libraries used iRepertoire multiplex PCR with TCR subtype-specific primers. TCRdb reworked the multiplex PCR reads into one entry per CDR3 protein, no DNA. Its clone listing holds fewer than 10,000 distinct CDR3 sequences. Sequencing used cells from a skin blister. The receptor set was obtained from a human donor with a severe cutaneous adverse drug reaction.

The chain joins TRBV27 to TRBJ1-2. The CDR3 has 13 amino acids. Germline V gives CDR1 MNHEY, CDR2 SMNVEV (reference sequence). The CDR3 loop reads CASSPDLNYGYTF.

This clonotype registers medium-sized by frequency. The V call is TRBV13, the J call TRBJ2-7. The CDR3 extends over 12 amino acids. Germline lookup yields CDR1 PRHDT and CDR2 FYEKMQ (reference sequence). CDR3 residues: CASSFTKHEQYF.

The chain joins TRBV4-1 to TRBJ2-1; as DNA is missing, the TRBD1 call by TCRdb cannot be tested. The CDR3 covers 14 residues. Germline V gene data show CDR1 as MGHRA and CDR2 as YSYEKL. CDR3 sequence reads: CASSHPGFDNEQFF.

The genes are TRBV7-8 and TRBJ2-5; TCRdb gives TRBD1 as the D gene, but with no DNA this cannot be confirmed. Germline-derived CDR1 and CDR2 are SGHVS and FQNEAQ. The CDR3 consists of 16 residues. The CDR3 here is CASSLAPGGSQETQYF. The complete variable domain, with remaining parts taken from reference TRBV7-8 and TRBJ2-5, reads GAGVSQSPRYKVAKRGQDVALRCDPISGHVSLFWYQQALGQGPEFLTYFQNEAQLDKSGLPSDRFFAERPEGSVSTLKIQRTQQEDSAVYLCASSLAPGGSQETQYFGPGTRLLVL.

V is TRBV27 and J is TRBJ2-7; the D call from TCRdb, TRBD2, cannot be confirmed without DNA. Germline V gene data show CDR1 as MNHEY and CDR2 as SMNVEV (reference sequence). There are 15 residues in the CDR3. CDR3 residues: CASSSGLAANYEQYF.

The genes are TRBV6-1 and TRBJ1-2. Per germline, CDR1 MNHNS and CDR2 SASEGT. This CDR3 has 11 residues. CDR3 sequence: CASSEESGYTF.

This chain connects TRBV5-4 to TRBJ1-2; TCRdb's assignment of TRBD1 cannot be checked, as there is no DNA. The CDR3 spans 14 residues. The germline V gene encodes CDR1 SGHNT and CDR2 YYREEE (reference sequence). CDR3: CASSRLGQDYGYTF.

V gene TRBV20-1 combines with J gene TRBJ2-5; without DNA, the TCRdb call of TRBD2 cannot be checked. CDR1 and CDR2 from the germline V gene are DFQATT and SNEGSKA (reference sequence). The CDR3 loop spans 18 amino acids. CDR3 sequence: CSARYPSGVAQKQETQYF.

By frequency, this clonotype is medium-sized. The V call is TRBV2, the J call TRBJ1-1; checking the TCRdb D call of TRBD1 is not possible without DNA. The CDR3 is 13 amino acids. Per the germline V gene, CDR1 is SNHLY and CDR2 is FYNNEI. CDR3: CASSDAYGTGPVF. The whole variable domain, remainder taken from reference TRBV2 and TRBJ1-1, is EPEVTQTPSHQVTQMGQEVILRCVPISNHLYFYWYRQILGQKVEFLVSFYNNEISEKSEIFDDQFSVERPDGSNFTLKIRSTKLEDSAMYFCASSDAYGTGPVFGQGTRLTVV.

This chain connects TRBV9 to TRBJ2-1; there is no DNA to check the TCRdb D call of TRBD2. The CDR3 consists of 18 residues. The V gene's germline CDR1 is SGDLS and CDR2 YYNGEE. CDR3 sequence: CASSPRGSGRGSYNEQFF.

The chain combines TRBV7-8 with TRBJ2-2; TCRdb picks TRBD1, but there is no DNA to check that call. This CDR3 spans 15 amino acids. Germline V gene sequence: CDR1 SGHVS, CDR2 FQNEAQ. The CDR3: CATPYRDSNTGELFF.

The genes are TRBV28 and TRBJ2-7; TCRdb returns TRBD1, unconfirmable since there is no DNA. CDR1 and CDR2 from the germline V gene are MDHEN and SYDVKM. The CDR3 consists of 15 residues. CDR3 sequence: CASSSRTGMSYEQYF.

The V gene is TRBV4-2, the J gene TRBJ1-2. Germline V gene lookup returns CDR1 LGHNA and CDR2 YNFKEQ. The CDR3 sequence is 15 residues long. CDR3 sequence: CASSQDPGHPYGYTF.

The chain uses TRBV20-1 and TRBJ1-2; TCRdb's D gene call, TRBD1, goes unchecked for lack of DNA. Looked up from germline, CDR1 is DFQATT and CDR2 is SNEGSKA (reference sequence). CDR3 length: 14 amino acids. CDR3 region: CSATPATGDYGYTF.

The J gene is TRBJ2-7, the V gene TRBV2. Germline lookup yields CDR1 SNHLY and CDR2 FYNNEI. The CDR3 is made up of 15 amino acids. CDR3 sequence: CASSEADDPLYEQYF.

Measured by frequency, this clonotype is medium-sized (0.01 to 0.1%). The V call is TRBV4-3, the J call TRBJ2-3. Germline-derived CDR1 and CDR2 are LGHNA and YSLEER. This CDR3 contains 17 residues. The chain's CDR3 is CASSQDGGDDLTDTQYF.

This sequence joins TRBV4-1 and TRBJ2-7. The CDR3 loop spans 13 amino acids. Germline V gene data show CDR1 as MGHRA and CDR2 as YSYEKL. CDR3 residues: CASSHVAGYEQYF.

The chain is built from TRBV5-1 and TRBJ2-7; with no DNA, the TCRdb D assignment of TRBD2 cannot be verified. The CDR3 runs to 14 residues. Looked up from germline, CDR1 is SGHRS and CDR2 is YFSETQ. CDR3 protein: CASSLAVEDYEQYF.

The V call is TRBV20-1, the J call TRBJ2-7; TCRdb gives TRBD1 as the D gene, but with no DNA this cannot be confirmed. Germline CDR1 and CDR2: DFQATT and SNEGSKA (reference sequence). The length of the CDR3 is 15 residues. CDR3 sequence reads: CSAPKRGTFWYEQYF.

The CDR3 sequence: CSVYTGGETQYF. J is TRBJ2-5 and V is TRBV29-1; checking the TCRdb D call of TRBD1 is not possible without DNA. CDR3 size: 12 residues. The germline V gene has CDR1 SQVTM and CDR2 ANQGSEA.

This rearrangement joins TRBV20-1 to TRBJ2-7. This CDR3 spans 12 amino acids. Germline CDR1 and CDR2: DFQATT and SNEGSKA (reference sequence). Here the CDR3 reads CSARAMGYEQYF.

The chain has TRBV2 and TRBJ2-1; the TCRdb D gene call, TRBD2, has no DNA to confirm it. The CDR3 is 14 amino acids. Germline CDR1 SNHLY, CDR2 FYNNEI. The CDR3 sequence is CASQPGLADNEQFF. Complete variable domain (other parts from reference TRBV2 and TRBJ2-1): EPEVTQTPSHQVTQMGQEVILRCVPISNHLYFYWYRQILGQKVEFLVSFYNNEISEKSEIFDDQFSVERPDGSNFTLKIRSTKLEDSAMYFCASQPGLADNEQFFGPGTRLTVL.

This chain links TRBV28 with TRBJ2-7. This CDR3 comprises 14 residues. Germline V gene sequence: CDR1 MDHEN, CDR2 SYDVKM. The CDR3 spells CASSFLANSYEQYF.

The rearrangement links TRBV28 to TRBJ1-6. The CDR3 is 14 amino acids. The germline V gene has CDR1 MDHEN and CDR2 SYDVKM. The chain's CDR3 is CASSLVGYNSPLHF.

Considering frequency, this clonotype is medium-sized. V is TRBV30 and J is TRBJ2-3; TCRdb names TRBD2, which stays unverified in the absence of DNA. This CDR3 has 14 amino acids. Germline V gene data show CDR1 as GTSNPN and CDR2 as SVGIG (reference sequence). The CDR3 sequence is CAYKTSGATDTQYF.

V and J are TRBV7-9 and TRBJ1-3; the D gene TCRdb calls, TRBD1, cannot be checked with no DNA. The CDR3 runs to 17 residues. CDR1 and CDR2 from the germline V gene are SEHNR and FQNEAQ (reference sequence). The CDR3 here is CASSLVRGQTLGNTIYF. The variable domain in full, completed from reference TRBV7-9 and TRBJ1-3, reads DTGVSQNPRHKITKRGQNVTFRCDPISEHNRLYWYRQTLGQGPEFLTYFQNEAQLEKSRLLSDRFSAERPKGSFSTLEIQRTEQGDSAMYLCASSLVRGQTLGNTIYFGEGSWLTVV.

The chain uses TRBV7-6 and TRBJ1-1; the D call of TRBD1 rests on TCRdb alone, since no DNA is present to check it. The CDR3 length is 13 residues. Looked up from germline, CDR1 is SGHVS and CDR2 is FNYEAQ. This chain's CDR3 is CASSFTGTTEAFF.

The genes are TRBV3-1 and TRBJ2-7; there is no DNA to check the TCRdb D call of TRBD2. The germline V gene has CDR1 LGHDT and CDR2 YNNKEL (reference sequence). This CDR3 region has 12 residues. CDR3 sequence: CASRLAGDEQYF.

This sequence joins TRBV28 and TRBJ2-1; there is no DNA to check the TCRdb D call of TRBD2. Germline lookup yields CDR1 MDHEN and CDR2 SYDVKM. This CDR3 is 15 amino acids long. The CDR3 protein is CASSLLTSGSHEQFF.

The chain combines TRBV6-2 or TRBV6-3 with TRBJ1-1. Germline assignment: CDR1 MNHEY and CDR2 SVGEGT. CDR3 length: 11 amino acids. The CDR3 reads CASSPGLEAFF.

The chain joins TRBV28 to TRBJ2-1; TCRdb returns TRBD2, unconfirmable since there is no DNA. The germline gives CDR1 MDHEN, CDR2 SYDVKM. The CDR3 spans 15 residues. The CDR3: CASSSGTRGGYEQFF. The variable domain in full, with the rest retrieved from reference TRBV28 and TRBJ2-1, is DVKVTQSSRYLVKRTGEKVFLECVQDMDHENMFWYRQDPGLGLRLIYFSYDVKMKEKGDIPEGYSVSREKKERFSLILESASTNQTSMYLCASSSGTRGGYEQFFGPGTRLTVL.